A selection of T cell receptor beta chains follows, all from one sample in a study of cytomegalovirus exposure and HLA in healthy donors. Clones were read by immunoSEQ multiplex PCR, and TCRdb kept only the in-frame ones, dropping some. There are 100,000 or so clones in the sample; 81% occur only once, and 10% lies in the top ten. Sequenced: PBMCs. The receptors were sampled from a human donor in good health. Both conserved end residues are part of each CDR3. D genes are given only for firm matches. The size of a clone is reported for some rows only, either as once, few or many, or as a class for expanded clones.

>NA|TRBV6-1|few|TRBJ2-7
CASSRGSGEQYF
TGTGCCAGCAGTAGGGGGTCGGGCGAGCAGTACTTC
>NA|TRBV30|NA|TRBJ1-1
CAWRTKVSSEAFF
TGTGCCTGGAGGACAAAGGTATCTTCTGAAGCTTTCTTT
>TRBD1|TRBV6-7|NA|TRBJ2-1
CASSYGQGDYNEQFF
TGTGCCAGCAGTTACGGACAGGGGGATTACAATGAGCAGTTCTTC
>NA|TRBV4-1|NA|TRBJ1-4
CASSRTGATNEKLFF
TGCGCCAGCAGCCGTACAGGAGCAACTAATGAAAAACTGTTTTTT
>TRBD1|TRBV7-2|NA|TRBJ2-7
CASSLETGDTYEQYF
TGTGCCAGCAGCTTAGAAACAGGGGATACCTACGAGCAGTACTTC
>NA|TRBV5-3|NA|TRBJ1-6
CARSSRRGRSPLHF
TGTGCCAGAAGCTCACGCAGGGGTAGATCACCCCTCCACTTT
>NA|TRBV7-2|NA|TRBJ1-3
CASSLQGNTIYF
TGTGCCAGCAGCCTGCAGGGAAACACCATATATTTT
>NA|TRBV4-1|NA|TRBJ1-1
CASSQDRPGGTEAFF
TGCGCCAGCAGCCAAGATCGCCCGGGGGGCACTGAAGCTTTCTTT
>NA|TRBV15|NA|TRBJ1-4
CATSIQINEKLFF
TGTGCCACCAGCATACAGATTAATGAAAAACTGTTTTTT
>NA|TRBV28|NA|TRBJ1-2
CASSRNRDGGYGYTF
TGTGCCAGCAGCCGCAATCGGGACGGGGGGTATGGCTACACCTTC
>NA|TRBV7-6|few|TRBJ1-3
CASSLTETGNTIYF
TGTGCCAGCAGCTTAACAGAAACTGGAAACACCATATATTTT
>TRBD1|TRBV7-2|NA|TRBJ2-7
CASSRRDRWYEQYF
TGTGCCAGCAGCCGGAGGGACAGGTGGTACGAGCAGTACTTC
>TRBD2|TRBV7-2|NA|TRBJ2-3
CASSAEGAGGPTDTQYF
TGTGCCAGCAGCGCGGAGGGAGCGGGGGGGCCCACAGATACGCAGTATTTT
>NA|TRBV2|NA|TRBJ1-4
CASSSGSPRGEKLFF
TGTGCCAGCAGTTCTGGTTCTCCTCGGGGTGAAAAACTGTTTTTT
>NA|TRBV6-5|NA|TRBJ1-1
CASSYPGRNTEAFF
TGTGCCAGCAGTTACCCAGGGCGGAACACTGAAGCTTTCTTT
>NA|TRBV29-1|NA|TRBJ2-1
CSVHPGGTYNEQFF
TGCAGCGTTCACCCTGGAGGGACCTACAATGAGCAGTTCTTC
>TRBD2|TRBV7-3|NA|TRBJ2-3
CASSLTRLAGGTDTQYF
TGTGCCAGCAGCTTAACTCGACTAGCGGGAGGCACAGATACGCAGTATTTT
>TRBD2|TRBV7-9|NA|TRBJ2-2
CASSPGTSHTGELFF
TGTGCCAGCAGCCCCGGGACTAGCCACACCGGGGAGCTGTTTTTT
>TRBD2|TRBV2|NA|TRBJ2-1
CASNELAGVSDEQFF
TGTGCCAGCAACGAACTAGCGGGGGTCTCCGATGAGCAGTTCTTC
>NA|TRBV5-7|NA|TRBJ1-5
CASSLTGQPQHF
TGTGCCAGCAGCTTGACGGGGCAGCCCCAGCATTTT
>NA|TRBV18|NA|TRBJ2-3
CASSPKDSRGTQYF
TGTGCCAGCTCACCAAAGGACTCCCGAGGGACGCAGTATTTT
>NA|TRBV10-3|NA|TRBJ2-7
CAISSIDGSNEQYF
TGTGCCATCAGCTCCATCGACGGGAGCAACGAGCAGTACTTC
>TRBD1|TRBV13|few|TRBJ1-1
CASSRQGAITFF
TGTGCCAGCAGCCGACAGGGGGCGATTACTTTCTTT
>NA|TRBV5-6|NA|TRBJ1-1
CASSFWVGTKMNTEAFF
TGTGCCAGCAGCTTTTGGGTCGGGACAAAAATGAACACTGAAGCTTTCTTT
>NA|TRBV6-6|NA|TRBJ1-1
CASSYSVDTGNTEAFF
TGTGCCAGCAGTTACTCGGTAGATACAGGGAACACTGAAGCTTTCTTT
>TRBD2|TRBV14|NA|TRBJ2-5
CASSQERKSGGGATQYF
TGTGCCAGCAGCCAAGAACGGAAAAGCGGGGGAGGAGCGACCCAGTACTTC
>TRBD1|TRBV7-9|NA|TRBJ2-1
CASGNRQGVNNEQFF
TGTGCCAGCGGCAACCGGCAGGGGGTGAACAATGAGCAGTTCTTC
>NA|TRBV21-1|NA|TRBJ1-3
CASSRQGQGDGNTIYF
TGTGCCAGCAGCAGGCAGGGACAGGGTGATGGAAACACCATATATTTT
>NA|TRBV30|NA|TRBJ1-1
CAWSIKDTIMNTEAFF
TGTGCCTGGAGCATCAAGGACACGATAATGAACACTGAAGCTTTCTTT
>NA|TRBV19|NA|TRBJ2-6
CASSDTSGANVLTF
TGTGCCAGTTCAGACACCTCTGGGGCCAACGTCCTGACTTTC
>NA|TRBV6-1|few|TRBJ1-3
CASRGHSGNTIYF
TGTGCCAGCCGGGGACACTCTGGAAACACCATATATTTT
>TRBD1|TRBV29-1|NA|TRBJ2-5
CSAHRGVETQYF
TGCAGCGCTCACAGGGGCGTAGAGACCCAGTACTTC
>NA|TRBV5-6|NA|TRBJ1-6
CASSLDFRVNSPLHF
TGTGCCAGCAGCTTGGATTTCAGGGTGAATTCACCCCTCCACTTT
>NA|TRBV11-2|NA|TRBJ2-5
CASSPTTGETQYF
TGTGCCAGCAGCCCCACCACGGGGGAGACCCAGTACTTC
>NA|TRBV18|few|TRBJ2-7
CASSPGGSYEQYF
TGTGCCAGCTCACCCGGGGGTTCCTACGAGCAGTACTTC
>NA|TRBV9|NA|TRBJ2-7
CASSPSGTGRAEQYF
TGTGCCAGCAGCCCCTCCGGAACAGGCCGGGCCGAGCAGTACTTC
>NA|TRBV7-8|once|TRBJ1-5
CASSLGVGQFNQPQHF
TGTGCCAGCAGCTTAGGGGTCGGACAGTTCAATCAGCCCCAGCATTTT
>NA|TRBV29-1|few|TRBJ1-4
CSVTGLNEKLFF
TGCAGCGTTACAGGCCTTAATGAAAAACTGTTTTTT
>TRBD1|TRBV7-9|NA|TRBJ1-2
CASSPTGAYGYTF
TGTGCCAGCAGCCCCACAGGGGCCTATGGCTACACCTTC
>NA|TRBV19|NA|TRBJ2-7
CASSTGSQIYEQYF
TGTGCCAGTAGCACCGGGAGTCAGATCTACGAGCAGTACTTC
>NA|TRBV6-4|NA|TRBJ1-1
CASSPGTMNTEAFF
TGTGCCAGCAGTCCGGGTACTATGAACACTGAAGCTTTCTTT
>NA|TRBV30|NA|TRBJ1-4
CAWSAMSPDEKLFF
TGTGCCTGGAGTGCCATGAGTCCGGATGAAAAACTGTTTTTT
>TRBD1|TRBV11-1|NA|TRBJ1-1
CASSLGVTGTRTEAFF
TGTGCCAGCAGCTTAGGAGTGACAGGGACGAGAACTGAAGCTTTCTTT
>NA|TRBV27|NA|TRBJ1-4
CASSPWAGVATNEKLFF
TGTGCCAGCAGTCCCTGGGCAGGGGTTGCAACTAATGAAAAACTGTTTTTT
>NA|TRBV28|NA|TRBJ1-5
CASSFVSSFNQPQHF
TGTGCCAGCAGTTTCGTGTCCAGTTTCAATCAGCCCCAGCATTTT
>NA|TRBV27|few|TRBJ1-2
CASSPTPGQNYGYTF
TGTGCCAGCAGTCCAACTCCAGGGCAGAACTATGGCTACACCTTC